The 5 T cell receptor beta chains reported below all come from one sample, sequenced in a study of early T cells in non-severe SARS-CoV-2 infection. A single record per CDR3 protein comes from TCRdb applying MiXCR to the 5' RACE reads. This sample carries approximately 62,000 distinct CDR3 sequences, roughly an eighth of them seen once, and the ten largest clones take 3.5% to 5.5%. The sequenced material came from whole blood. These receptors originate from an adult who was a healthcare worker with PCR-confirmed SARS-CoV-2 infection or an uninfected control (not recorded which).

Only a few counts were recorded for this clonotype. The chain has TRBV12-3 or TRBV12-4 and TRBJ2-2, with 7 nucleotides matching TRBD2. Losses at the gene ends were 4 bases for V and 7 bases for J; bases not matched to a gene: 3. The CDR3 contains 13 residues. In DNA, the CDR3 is TGTGCCAGCAGTTGGACTAGACGCGGGGAGCTGTTTTTT. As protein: CASSWTRRGELFF.

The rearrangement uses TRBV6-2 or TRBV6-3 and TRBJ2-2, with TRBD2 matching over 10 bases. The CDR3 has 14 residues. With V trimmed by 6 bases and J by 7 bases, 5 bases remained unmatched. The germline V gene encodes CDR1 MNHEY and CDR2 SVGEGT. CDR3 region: CASRAGGQGGELFF. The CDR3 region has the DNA TGTGCCAGCAGAGCGGGGGGGCAAGGCGGGGAGCTGTTTTTT.

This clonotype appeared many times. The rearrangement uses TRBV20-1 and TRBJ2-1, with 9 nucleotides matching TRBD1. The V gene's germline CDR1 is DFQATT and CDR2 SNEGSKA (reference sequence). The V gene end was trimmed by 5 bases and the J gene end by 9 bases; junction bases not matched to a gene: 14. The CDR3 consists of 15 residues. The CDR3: CSASPLDRGGGEQFF. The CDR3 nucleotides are TGCAGTGCTTCTCCTCTGGACAGGGGAGGGGGTGAGCAGTTCTTC.

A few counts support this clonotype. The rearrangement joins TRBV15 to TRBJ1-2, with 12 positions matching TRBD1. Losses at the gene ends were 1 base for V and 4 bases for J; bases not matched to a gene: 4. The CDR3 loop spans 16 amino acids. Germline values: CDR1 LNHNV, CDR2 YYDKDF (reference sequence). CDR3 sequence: CATSRGGTGGVYGYTF. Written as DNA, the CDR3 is TGTGCCACCAGCAGAGGAGGGACAGGGGGCGTCTATGGCTACACCTTC.

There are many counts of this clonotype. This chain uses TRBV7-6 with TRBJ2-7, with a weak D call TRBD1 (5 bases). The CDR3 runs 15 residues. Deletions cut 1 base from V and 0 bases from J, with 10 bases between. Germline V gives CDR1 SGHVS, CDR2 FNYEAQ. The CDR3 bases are TGTGCCAGCAGCTTAGGGGGCCGTTTCTCCTACGAGCAGTACTTC. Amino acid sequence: CASSLGGRFSYEQYF. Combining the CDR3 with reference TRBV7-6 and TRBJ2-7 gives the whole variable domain GAGVSQSPRYKVTKRGQDVALRCDPISGHVSLYWYRQALGQGPEFLTYFNYEAQQDKSGLPNDRFSAERPEGSISTLTIQRTEQRDSAMYRCASSLGGRFSYEQYFGPGTRLTVT.